This T cell receptor beta chain was recorded in a study of cytomegalovirus exposure and HLA in healthy donors. About this clone itself: Its antigen is not identified.

Study-level points and caveats: Later findings reportedly placed an Asian-associated ancestry cluster below the approximately 670-donor mean for N-insertions.

Primers for the PCR totalled 60 Vbeta and 13 Jbeta. Sequenced by immunoSEQ multiplex PCR; TCRdb stores in-frame clones only, minus some. The sample includes 180,000 or so clones, 70% to 80% seen only once; the top ten take more than 1.4%. The germline V gene has CDR1 LNHDA and CDR2 SQIVND (reference sequence). The CDR3 is 17 residues long. The ends lost 3 bases at V and 5 bases at J; junction bases unmatched: 13. This receptor was taken from a man between 18 and 35 years old in good health and CMV-seronegative. Sequencing was performed on PBMCs. The chain uses TRBV19 and TRBJ2-1; 7 nucleotides match TRBD2. CDR3 sequence reads: CASSMGRETNANNEQFF. CDR3 nucleotide sequence: TGTGCCAGTAGTATGGGGAGGGAGACTAACGCAAACAATGAGCAGTTCTTC.